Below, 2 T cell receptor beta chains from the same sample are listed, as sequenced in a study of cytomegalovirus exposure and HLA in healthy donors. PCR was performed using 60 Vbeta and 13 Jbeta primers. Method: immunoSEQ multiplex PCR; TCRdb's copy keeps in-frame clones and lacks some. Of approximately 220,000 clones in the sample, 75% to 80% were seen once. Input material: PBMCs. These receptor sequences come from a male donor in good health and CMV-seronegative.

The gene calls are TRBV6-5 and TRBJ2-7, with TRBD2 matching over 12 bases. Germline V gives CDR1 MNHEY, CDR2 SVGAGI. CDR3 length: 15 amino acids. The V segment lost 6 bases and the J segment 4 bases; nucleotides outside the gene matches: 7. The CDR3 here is CASSLLLAGGYEQYF. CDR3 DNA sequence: TGTGCCAGCAGCCTTTTACTAGCGGGAGGTTACGAGCAGTACTTC.

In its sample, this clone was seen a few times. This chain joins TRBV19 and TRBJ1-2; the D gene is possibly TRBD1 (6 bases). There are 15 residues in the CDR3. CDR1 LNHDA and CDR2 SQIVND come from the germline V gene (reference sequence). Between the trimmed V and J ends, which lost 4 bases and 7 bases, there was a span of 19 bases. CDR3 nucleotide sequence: TGTGCCAGTAGTACCCAGCACAGGGCCGAGGGTGGCTACACCTTC. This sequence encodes CASSTQHRAEGGYTF.